This entry concerns a single TCR beta chain. An end of the junction differs from the germline gene, which may be a read error. Each CDR3 protein gets one entry after TCRdb re-called the 5' RACE reads with MiXCR. This sample has about 76,000 distinct CDR3 sequences, with 15% to 20% found just once. The record originates from a study of neurological immune-mediated disorders. The specimen sequenced was PBMCs. The TCR was taken from a woman aged 40-49 years in good health.

The CDR3: CASSPVRPETQYF. The CDR3 coding sequence is TGTGCTAGCAGTCCGGTCCGTCCGGAGACCCAGTACTTC. This chain uses TRBV7-7 with TRBJ2-5; D unclear. CDR3 length: 13 amino acids. Germline loops: CDR1 SSHAT, CDR2 FNYEAQ (reference sequence).